These 6 T cell receptor beta chains were sequenced from one sample in a study of control samples from healthy donors and cancer patients. Here immunoSEQ multiplex PCR was the method, and the copy in TCRdb shows in-frame clones only, minus some. The sample shows about 97,000 clones, 92% of them seen only once. The sequencing input was blood. The receptors were sampled from a woman aged 18-30 years in good health.

The V gene is TRBV28, the J gene TRBJ1-2; no clear D. Per germline, CDR1 MDHEN and CDR2 SYDVKM. The CDR3 length is 12 residues. The V gene lost 6 bases and the J gene lost 8 bases, with 13 bases spanning the gap. CDR3 in amino acids: CASSLLGRGYTF. CDR3 nucleotide sequence: TGTGCCAGCAGCCTCCTTGGGAGAGGCTACACCTTC.

The J gene is TRBJ1-2, the V gene TRBV4-1, with 8 bases lining up with TRBD1. The length of the CDR3 is 15 residues. Per germline, CDR1 MGHRA and CDR2 YSYEKL. Germline trimming cut 3 bases from V and 2 bases from J; bases unmatched to any gene: 5. CDR3 in amino acids: CASSHPGQGNYGYTF. In DNA form, the CDR3 reads TGCGCCAGCAGCCACCCCGGACAGGGAAACTATGGCTACACCTTC.

This chain links TRBV2 with TRBJ1-2; D remains unclear. There are 12 residues in the CDR3. V was cut by 2 bases and J by 5 bases, with 6 bases left in between. The germline V gene encodes CDR1 SNHLY and CDR2 FYNNEI. Here the CDR3 DNA reads TGTGCCAGCAGTGAAACGGGGTATGGCTACACCTTC. As protein: CASSETGYGYTF. Combining the CDR3 with reference TRBV2 and TRBJ1-2 gives the whole variable domain EPEVTQTPSHQVTQMGQEVILRCVPISNHLYFYWYRQILGQKVEFLVSFYNNEISEKSEIFDDQFSVERPDGSNFTLKIRSTKLEDSAMYFCASSETGYGYTFGSGTRLTVV.

V is TRBV20-1 and J is TRBJ2-5, with TRBD1 matching over 7 bases. CDR1 and CDR2 from the germline V gene are DFQATT and SNEGSKA (reference sequence). With 3 bases clipped from V and 1 base from J, the junction kept 5 bases outside the gene matches. This CDR3 is 14 amino acids long. CDR3 in DNA: TGCAGTGCTAGTCTGGCAGGGGGCCAAGAGACCCAGTACTTC. Amino acid sequence: CSASLAGGQETQYF.

The chain recombines TRBV28 with TRBJ1-6; D is ambiguous. The CDR3 totals 15 residues. The V gene lost 2 bases and the J gene lost 9 bases, with 14 bases spanning the gap. Looked up from germline, CDR1 is MDHEN and CDR2 is SYDVKM. CDR3 in amino acids: CASSLSRGMGSPLHF. Here the CDR3 DNA reads TGTGCCAGCAGTTTAAGTCGAGGGATGGGTTCACCCCTCCACTTT.

This clone has only a few counts. The rearrangement joins TRBV30 to TRBJ1-2; 9 positions agree with TRBD1. Germline-derived CDR1 and CDR2 are GTSNPN and SVGIG (reference sequence). The CDR3 runs to 13 residues. Trimming cost V 8 bases and J 4 bases; bases outside gene matches: 8. The CDR3 sequence: CAGRTGASYGYTF. The DNA of the CDR3 is TGTGCCGGACGGACAGGGGCCAGCTATGGCTACACCTTC.